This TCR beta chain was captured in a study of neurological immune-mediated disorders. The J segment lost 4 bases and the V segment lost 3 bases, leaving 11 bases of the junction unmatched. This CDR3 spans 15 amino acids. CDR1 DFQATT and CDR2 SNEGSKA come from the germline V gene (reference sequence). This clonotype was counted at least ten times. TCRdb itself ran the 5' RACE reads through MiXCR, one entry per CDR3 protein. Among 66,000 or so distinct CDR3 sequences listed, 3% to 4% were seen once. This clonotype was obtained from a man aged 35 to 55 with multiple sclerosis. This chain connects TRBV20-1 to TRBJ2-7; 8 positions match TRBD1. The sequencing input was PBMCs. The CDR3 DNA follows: TGCAGTGCTAGTGGAGTTGCAGGGGGCATGTACGAGCAGTACTTC. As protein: CSASGVAGGMYEQYF.